This T cell receptor beta chain was recovered during a study of cytomegalovirus exposure and HLA in healthy donors. This clone came up once. PCR employed 60 Vbeta and 13 Jbeta primers. TCRdb keeps only in-frame clones here, not all; method: immunoSEQ multiplex PCR. The sample yields approximately 150,000 clones, 75% to 80% seen once. Germline lookup yields CDR1 SGHRS and CDR2 YFSETQ. Between the trimmed V and J ends, which lost 4 bases and 5 bases, there was a span of 6 bases. The CDR3 covers 11 residues. The sequence was obtained from a woman between 25 and 40 years old in good health and CMV-seronegative. Sequencing input: PBMCs. The J gene is TRBJ1-1, the V gene TRBV5-1; D is ambiguous. This chain's CDR3 is CASSLETEAFF. The CDR3 DNA is TGCGCCAGCAGCCTAGAAACTGAAGCTTTCTTT.